The following is a T cell receptor (beta chain) sequence with its context. The data were taken from a study of blood T cell repertoires in COVID-19. The CDR3 is made up of 15 amino acids. Germline CDR1 and CDR2: LNHDA and SQIVND (reference sequence). Trimming took off 7 bases at V and 1 base at J, with 14 bases between the two ends. Assay: immunoSEQ multiplex PCR; the TCRdb copy retains only in-frame clones and omits some. Of 280,000 or so clones in the sample, around 91% are singletons; the top ten hold around an eighth. The chain couples TRBV19 to TRBJ1-5, with D hard to call. The material sequenced was peripheral blood. This sequence originates from a woman aged 60-75 years with acute or convalescent COVID-19. The CDR3 coding sequence is TGTGCCAGTATCCAGACGGCGGGAAGCAATCAGCCCCAGCATTTT. Translating it yields CASIQTAGSNQPQHF.